One and the same sample provided the 5 T cell receptor beta chains below, sequenced in a study of Ad26.COV2.S vaccination and SARS-CoV-2 variants. Treatment denoted: roughly 18 received Ad26.COV2.S at low or high dose, single or two shots; about 5 received placebo; per-sample allocation not given. Samples analyzed were those drawn on day 63 after the first vaccine or placebo injection. Clones were sequenced by immunoSEQ multiplex PCR, and TCRdb holds only the in-frame ones, with some missing. The sample lists some 290,000 clones; around four fifths were seen once. The source material was peripheral blood, sampled in a trial of Ad26.COV2.S vaccine versus placebo. The receptors were sampled from a person aged 18-65 years who received the Ad26.COV2.S COVID-19 vaccine or a placebo.

The chain carries TRBV10-1 and TRBJ1-2; TRBD1 matches at 10 bases. V trimming: 4 bases; J trimming: 6 bases; junction bases outside the gene matches: 2. Germline CDR1 is WNHNN and CDR2 is SYGVQD (reference sequence). The CDR3 contains 13 residues. The CDR3 nucleotides are TGCGCCAGCAGTGGGGACAGGGGAAATGGCTACACCTTC. Translated, it gives CASSGDRGNGYTF.

This chain connects TRBV23-1 to TRBJ2-7, with 7 bases that match TRBD2. TRBV23-1 is assigned to the ORF class and has an uncertain function. V shed 0 bases and J 3 bases; nucleotides not matched to a gene: 8. The CDR3 extends over 16 amino acids. DNA for the CDR3: TGCGCCAGCAGTCAATCCCCAAGACAGCGGGACTACGAGCAGTACTTC. Protein sequence: CASSQSPRQRDYEQYF.

This chain uses TRBV13 with TRBJ1-2, with unresolved D. Per the germline V gene, CDR1 is PRHDT and CDR2 is FYEKMQ (reference sequence). This CDR3 is 15 amino acids long. V was cut by 4 bases and J by 2 bases, with 14 bases left in between. The CDR3 reads CASSSHVSTNYGYTF. The CDR3 region has the DNA TGTGCCAGCAGCTCCCATGTGTCGACAAACTATGGCTACACCTTC.

Written as DNA, the CDR3 is TGCGCCAGCAGCTTGGACGAAGGGGATGGCTACACCTTC. Its protein product is CASSLDEGDGYTF. The rearrangement links TRBV5-1 to TRBJ1-2, with D possibly TRBD1 on 5 matching bases. The V end lost 0 bases, the J end lost 6 bases, and 9 bases lay between the germline ends. The CDR3 is 13 residues long. Germline loops: CDR1 SGHRS, CDR2 YFSETQ.

Many counts were recorded for this clone. The genes are TRBV5-4 and TRBJ1-4; D is possibly TRBD1 (5 bases). Germline CDR1 is SGHNT and CDR2 is YYREEE (reference sequence). The CDR3 loop spans 14 amino acids. V lost 4 bases and J 8 bases, leaving 15 bases between the germline ends. The CDR3 DNA is TGTGCCAGCAGCCTTGAGGGGAGTTGGGAAAAACTGTTTTTT. It is translated as CASSLEGSWEKLFF.